Each of the 15 T cell receptor beta chains below was sequenced from the same sample in a study of blood T cell repertoires in COVID-19. Using immunoSEQ multiplex PCR, the repertoire was profiled, and TCRdb retains in-frame clones only, with some absent. Found here are about 260,000 clones, roughly 88% of them singletons; the top ten hold about 9.4%. The sample consisted of peripheral blood. The receptors come from a woman in her 70s with COVID-19, enrolled during active disease.

This chain joins TRBV24-1 and TRBJ2-3, with D perhaps TRBD1 (6 bases). The CDR3 loop spans 18 amino acids. V dropped 3 bases and J dropped 2 bases, with 20 bases sitting between them. Germline CDR1 KGHDR, CDR2 SFDVKD. CDR3 coding DNA: TGTGCCACCAGTGATCCCCTCAGGGGAGTGGGCTACACAGATACGCAGTATTTT. Translating gives CATSDPLRGVGYTDTQYF.

The V and J genes are TRBV5-6 and TRBJ2-5, with TRBD1 matching 8 bases. V trimming: 3 bases; J trimming: 4 bases; junction bases outside the gene matches: 8. The CDR3 has 15 amino acids. Germline lookup yields CDR1 SGHDT and CDR2 YYEEEE. The CDR3 spells CASSSRGQGAETQYF. The CDR3 DNA sequence: TGTGCCAGCAGCTCCCGTGGGCAGGGGGCAGAGACCCAGTACTTC. Based on the CDR3 plus reference TRBV5-6 and TRBJ2-5, the full variable domain is DAGVTQSPTHLIKTRGQQVTLRCSPKSGHDTVSWYQQALGQGPQFIFQYYEEEERQRGNFPDRFSGHQFPNYSSELNVNALLLGDSALYLCASSSRGQGAETQYFGPGTRLLVL.

The rearrangement links TRBV5-1 to TRBJ1-2, with a weak D call TRBD1 (5 bases). The germline V gene encodes CDR1 SGHRS and CDR2 YFSETQ. Between the trimmed V and J ends, which lost 0 bases and 2 bases, there was a span of 11 bases. CDR3 length equals 15 residues. This CDR3 reads CASSLEYGQNYGYTF. The CDR3, as DNA: TGCGCCAGCAGCTTGGAGTACGGACAAAACTATGGCTACACCTTC.

The V call is TRBV30, the J call TRBJ1-1; 7 bases line up with TRBD1. The J segment lost 0 bases and the V segment lost 1 base, leaving 5 bases of the junction unmatched. CDR1 and CDR2 from the germline V gene are GTSNPN and SVGIG (reference sequence). The CDR3 runs to 15 residues. The CDR3 protein is CAWSGPGTVNTEAFF. In nucleotides, the CDR3 is TGTGCCTGGAGTGGGCCCGGGACAGTGAACACTGAAGCTTTCTTT. The complete variable domain, with remaining parts taken from reference TRBV30 and TRBJ1-1, reads SQTIHQWPATLVQPVGSPLSLECTVEGTSNPNLYWYRQAAGRGLQLLFYSVGIGQISSEVPQNLSASRPQDRQFILSSKKLLLSDSGFYLCAWSGPGTVNTEAFFGQGTRLTVV.

This sequence joins TRBV5-6 and TRBJ1-5; perhaps TRBD1 as D (6 bases). This CDR3 spans 17 amino acids. With 4 bases removed from V and 2 bases from J, the gap between germline ends came to 19 bases. Germline CDR1 reads SGHDT; CDR2 reads YYEEEE. The CDR3: CASSLLQGGRGNQPQHF. CDR3 DNA sequence: TGTGCCAGCAGCCTTTTACAGGGAGGGCGAGGCAATCAGCCCCAGCATTTT. The variable domain in full, with the rest retrieved from reference TRBV5-6 and TRBJ1-5, is DAGVTQSPTHLIKTRGQQVTLRCSPKSGHDTVSWYQQALGQGPQFIFQYYEEEERQRGNFPDRFSGHQFPNYSSELNVNALLLGDSALYLCASSLLQGGRGNQPQHFGDGTRLSIL.

This clone turned up a few times. This chain uses TRBV7-2 with TRBJ2-7, with 7 bases matching TRBD2. V gave up 6 bases and J gave up 2 bases; unmatched junction bases: 7. Germline V gene sequence: CDR1 SGHTA, CDR2 FQGNSA. The length of the CDR3 is 14 residues. The CDR3 coding sequence is TGTGCCAGCAGAAGGACTAGTCAGGCCTACGAGCAGTACTTC. Its protein product is CASRRTSQAYEQYF. The full variable domain, rest sourced from reference TRBV7-2 and TRBJ2-7, is GAGVSQSPSNKVTEKGKDVELRCDPISGHTALYWYRQSLGQGLEFLIYFQGNSAPDKSGLPSDRFSAERTGGSVSTLTIQRTQQEDSAVYLCASRRTSQAYEQYFGPGTRLTVT.

This chain joins TRBV6-2 or TRBV6-3 and TRBJ1-5; D possibly corresponds to TRBD1 (6 bases). Germline assignment: CDR1 MNHEY and CDR2 SVGEGT. The CDR3 extends over 15 amino acids. The ends were cut back, 4 bases at V and 6 bases at J, with 16 bases in the middle. Written as DNA, the CDR3 is TGTGCCAGCAGTTCCCCCCCCGGGGGGCTTCAGCCCCAGCATTTT. This gives the protein CASSSPPGGLQPQHF.

This rearrangement joins TRBV30 to TRBJ1-5; maybe TRBD1 (6 bases). The CDR3 contains 16 residues. V gave up 0 bases and J gave up 1 base, with 13 bases separating them. Germline values: CDR1 GTSNPN, CDR2 SVGIG (reference sequence). Written as DNA, the CDR3 is TGTGCCTGGAGTGTACGAGGGGGGGGGAGCAATCAGCCCCAGCATTTT. Protein: CAWSVRGGGSNQPQHF.

The chain links TRBV30 to TRBJ2-2; possible D gene TRBD1, 5 bases. The length of the CDR3 is 16 residues. Germline V gives CDR1 GTSNPN, CDR2 SVGIG (reference sequence). Trimming cost V 0 bases and J 4 bases, with 15 bases left between them. The CDR3 is CAWSVSRAPPTGELFF. The CDR3 DNA reads TGTGCCTGGAGTGTATCCAGGGCACCCCCCACCGGGGAGCTGTTTTTT. Filled out from reference TRBV30 and TRBJ2-2, the complete variable domain reads SQTIHQWPATLVQPVGSPLSLECTVEGTSNPNLYWYRQAAGRGLQLLFYSVGIGQISSEVPQNLSASRPQDRQFILSSKKLLLSDSGFYLCAWSVSRAPPTGELFFGEGSRLTVL.

The J gene is TRBJ2-7, the V gene TRBV9; weak D call: TRBD2 (5 bases). The CDR3 length is 12 residues. The V gene lost 0 bases and the J gene lost 6 bases, with 7 bases spanning the gap. The germline V gene encodes CDR1 SGDLS and CDR2 YYNGEE. DNA for the CDR3: TGTGCCAGCAGCGTAGGGGAGACCGAGCAGTACTTC. This gives the protein CASSVGETEQYF. The variable domain in full, with the rest retrieved from reference TRBV9 and TRBJ2-7, is DSGVTQTPKHLITATGQRVTLRCSPRSGDLSVYWYQQSLDQGLQFLIQYYNGEERAKGNILERFSAQQFPDLHSELNLSSLELGDSALYFCASSVGETEQYFGPGTRLTVT.

V is TRBV24-1 and J is TRBJ2-5, with 10 bases identical to TRBD2. Germline V gene data show CDR1 as KGHDR and CDR2 as SFDVKD. There are 17 residues in the CDR3. The ends lost 1 base at V and 2 bases at J; junction bases unmatched: 6. The CDR3 loop reads CATSDFELAGPQETQYF. DNA of the CDR3: TGTGCCACCAGTGATTTTGAACTAGCGGGACCTCAAGAGACCCAGTACTTC.

V usage is TRBV3-1 (or the pseudogene TRBV3-2) and J usage is TRBJ2-3, with D hard to call. V lost 3 bases, J lost 4 bases, and 11 bases lay in between. Germline V gene sequence: CDR1 LGHDT, CDR2 YNNKEL (reference sequence). The CDR3 extends over 14 amino acids. The CDR3 sequence: CASSQSPGSDTQYF. CDR3 coding DNA: TGTGCCAGCAGCCAGTCCCCCGGGTCAGATACGCAGTATTTT.

This chain links TRBV2 with TRBJ1-2; D perhaps matches TRBD1 (6 bases). This CDR3 is 18 amino acids long. Between the trimmed V and J ends, which lost 1 base and 5 bases, there was a span of 23 bases. The germline V gene has CDR1 SNHLY and CDR2 FYNNEI. Written as DNA, the CDR3 is TGTGCCAGCAGTGAAGGGTGGGCAGGGGACATCCGTGGGTATGGCTACACCTTC. Translation gives CASSEGWAGDIRGYGYTF. The full variable domain, rest sourced from reference TRBV2 and TRBJ1-2, is EPEVTQTPSHQVTQMGQEVILRCVPISNHLYFYWYRQILGQKVEFLVSFYNNEISEKSEIFDDQFSVERPDGSNFTLKIRSTKLEDSAMYFCASSEGWAGDIRGYGYTFGSGTRLTVV.

This clone was picked up one time. The genes are TRBV5-1 and TRBJ2-3; TRBD2 matches at 10 bases. J lost 2 bases, V lost 0 bases, and 3 bases had no gene match. Germline V gene data show CDR1 as SGHRS and CDR2 as YFSETQ. This CDR3 contains 16 residues. The CDR3 nucleotides read TGCGCCAGCAGCTTGGCACTAGCGGGGCCCACAGATACGCAGTATTTT. It specifies CASSLALAGPTDTQYF.

This clone was detected only once. The gene calls are TRBV24-1 and TRBJ2-3; D unclear. Germline-derived CDR1 and CDR2 are KGHDR and SFDVKD. This CDR3 is built from 11 residues. V was trimmed by 7 bases and J by 2 bases, leaving 3 bases between them. CDR3 loop: CATSNTDTQYF. For the CDR3, the DNA is TGTGCCACCAGCAACACAGATACGCAGTATTTT.